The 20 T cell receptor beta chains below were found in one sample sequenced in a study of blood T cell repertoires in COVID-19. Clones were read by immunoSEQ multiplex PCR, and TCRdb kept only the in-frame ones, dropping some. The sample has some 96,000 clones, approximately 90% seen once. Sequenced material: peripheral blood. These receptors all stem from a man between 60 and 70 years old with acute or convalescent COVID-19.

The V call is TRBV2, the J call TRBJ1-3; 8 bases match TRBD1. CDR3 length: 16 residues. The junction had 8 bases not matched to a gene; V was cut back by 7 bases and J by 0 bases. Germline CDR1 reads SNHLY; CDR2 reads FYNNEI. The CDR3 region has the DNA TGTGCCAGCATCAAAGCAGGGGGCCTCTCTGGAAACACCATATATTTT. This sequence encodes CASIKAGGLSGNTIYF.

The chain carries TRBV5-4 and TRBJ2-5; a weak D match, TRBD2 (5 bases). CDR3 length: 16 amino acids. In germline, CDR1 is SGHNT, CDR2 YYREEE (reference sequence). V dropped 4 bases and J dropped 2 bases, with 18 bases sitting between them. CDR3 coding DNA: TGTGCCAGCAGCCTCAACCGGGCCCGCGGGCAAGAGACCCAGTACTTC. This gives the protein CASSLNRARGQETQYF.

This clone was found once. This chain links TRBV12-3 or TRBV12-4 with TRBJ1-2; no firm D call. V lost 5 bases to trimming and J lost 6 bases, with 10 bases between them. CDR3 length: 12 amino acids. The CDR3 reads CASSDSRNGYTF. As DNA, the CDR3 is TGTGCCAGCAGTGACTCACGGAATGGCTACACCTTC.

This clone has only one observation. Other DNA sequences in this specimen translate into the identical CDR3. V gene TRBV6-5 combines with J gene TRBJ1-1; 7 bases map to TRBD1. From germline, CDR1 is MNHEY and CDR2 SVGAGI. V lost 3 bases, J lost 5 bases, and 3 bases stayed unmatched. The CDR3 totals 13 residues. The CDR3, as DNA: TGTGCCAGCAGTTATAGGGGGCCAACTGAAGCTTTCTTT. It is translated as CASSYRGPTEAFF.

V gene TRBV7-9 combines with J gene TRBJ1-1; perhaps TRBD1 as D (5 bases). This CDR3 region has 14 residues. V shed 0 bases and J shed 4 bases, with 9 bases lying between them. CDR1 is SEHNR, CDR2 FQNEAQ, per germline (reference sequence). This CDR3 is CASSLAGVATEAFF. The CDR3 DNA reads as TGTGCCAGCAGCTTAGCAGGGGTTGCCACTGAAGCTTTCTTT.

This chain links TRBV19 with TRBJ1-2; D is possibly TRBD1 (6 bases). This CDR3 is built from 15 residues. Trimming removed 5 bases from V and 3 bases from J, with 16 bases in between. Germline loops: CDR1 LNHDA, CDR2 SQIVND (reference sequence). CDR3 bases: TGTGCCAGTAGTTTCGCTGCCGGGACACACTATGGCTACACCTTC. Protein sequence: CASSFAAGTHYGYTF.

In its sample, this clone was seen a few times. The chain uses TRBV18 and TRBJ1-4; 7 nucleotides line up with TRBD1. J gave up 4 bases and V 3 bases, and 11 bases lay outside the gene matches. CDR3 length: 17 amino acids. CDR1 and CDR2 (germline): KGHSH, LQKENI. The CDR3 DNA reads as TGTGCCAGCTCACCCCCACTCTGGGACAGCCATAATGAAAAACTGTTTTTT. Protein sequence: CASSPPLWDSHNEKLFF.

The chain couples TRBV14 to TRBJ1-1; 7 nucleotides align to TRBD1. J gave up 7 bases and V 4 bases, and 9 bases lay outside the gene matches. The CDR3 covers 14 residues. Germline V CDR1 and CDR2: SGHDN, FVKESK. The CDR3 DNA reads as TGTGCCAGCAGCCGCACACAGGGGACCGTTGAAGCTTTCTTT. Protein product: CASSRTQGTVEAFF.

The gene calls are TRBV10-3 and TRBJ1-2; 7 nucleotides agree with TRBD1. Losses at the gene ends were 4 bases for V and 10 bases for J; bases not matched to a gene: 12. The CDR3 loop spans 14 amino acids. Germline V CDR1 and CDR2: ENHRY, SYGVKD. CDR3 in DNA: TGTGCCATCAGTGCAGACAGGGAAGGGAACCCCTACACCTTC. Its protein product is CAISADREGNPYTF.

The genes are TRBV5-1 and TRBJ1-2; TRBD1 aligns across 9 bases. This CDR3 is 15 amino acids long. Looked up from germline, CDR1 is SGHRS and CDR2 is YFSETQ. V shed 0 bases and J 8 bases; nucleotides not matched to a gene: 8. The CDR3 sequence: CASSLGQGVAEGYTF. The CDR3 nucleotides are TGCGCCAGCAGCTTGGGACAGGGGGTCGCGGAAGGCTACACCTTC.

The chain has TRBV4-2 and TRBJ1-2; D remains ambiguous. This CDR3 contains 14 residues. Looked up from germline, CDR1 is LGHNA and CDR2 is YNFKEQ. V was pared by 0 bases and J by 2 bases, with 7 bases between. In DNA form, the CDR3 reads TGTGCCAGCAGCCAAGATACCTACAACTATGGCTACACCTTC. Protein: CASSQDTYNYGYTF.

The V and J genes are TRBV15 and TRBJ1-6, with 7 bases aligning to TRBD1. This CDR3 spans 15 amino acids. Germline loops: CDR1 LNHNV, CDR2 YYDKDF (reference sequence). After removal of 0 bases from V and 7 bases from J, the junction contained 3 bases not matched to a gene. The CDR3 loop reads CATSREQGRNSPLHF. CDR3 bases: TGTGCCACCAGCAGAGAACAGGGGCGGAATTCACCCCTCCACTTT.

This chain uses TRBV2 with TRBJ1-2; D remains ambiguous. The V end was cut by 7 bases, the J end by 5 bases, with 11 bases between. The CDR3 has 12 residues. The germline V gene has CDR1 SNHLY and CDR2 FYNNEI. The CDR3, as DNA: TGTGCCAGCAACCCAGCGTCGTATGGCTACACCTTC. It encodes CASNPASYGYTF.

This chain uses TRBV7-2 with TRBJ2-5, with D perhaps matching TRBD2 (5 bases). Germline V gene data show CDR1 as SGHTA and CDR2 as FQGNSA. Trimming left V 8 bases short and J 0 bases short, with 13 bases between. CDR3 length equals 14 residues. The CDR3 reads CASGWRMYQETQYF. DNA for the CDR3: TGTGCCAGCGGGTGGAGGATGTACCAAGAGACCCAGTACTTC.

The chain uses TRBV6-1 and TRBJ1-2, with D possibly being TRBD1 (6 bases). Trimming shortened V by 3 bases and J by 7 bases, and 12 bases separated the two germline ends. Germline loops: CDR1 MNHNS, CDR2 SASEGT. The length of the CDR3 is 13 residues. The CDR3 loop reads CASSEWTAGGYTF. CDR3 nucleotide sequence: TGTGCCAGCAGTGAGTGGACAGCTGGTGGCTACACCTTC.

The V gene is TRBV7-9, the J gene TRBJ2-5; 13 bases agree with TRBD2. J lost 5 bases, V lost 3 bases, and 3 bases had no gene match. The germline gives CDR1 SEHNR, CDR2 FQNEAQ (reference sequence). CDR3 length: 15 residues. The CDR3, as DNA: TGTGCCAGCAGCTTGAGGACTAGCGGGGGCGAGACCCAGTACTTC. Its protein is CASSLRTSGGETQYF.

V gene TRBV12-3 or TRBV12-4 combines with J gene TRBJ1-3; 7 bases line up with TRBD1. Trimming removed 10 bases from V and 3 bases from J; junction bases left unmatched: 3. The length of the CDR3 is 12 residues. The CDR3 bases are TGTGCCATCCAGGGGGTTGGAAACACCATATATTTT. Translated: CAIQGVGNTIYF.

CDR3 loop: CASSEWSSLADEQFF. DNA for the CDR3: TGTGCCAGCAGTGAATGGTCTAGTCTTGCGGATGAGCAGTTCTTC. The V call is TRBV2, the J call TRBJ2-1; D is unclear. Germline-derived CDR1 and CDR2 are SNHLY and FYNNEI. The CDR3 runs to 15 residues. V lost 2 bases to trimming and J lost 8 bases, with 16 bases between them.

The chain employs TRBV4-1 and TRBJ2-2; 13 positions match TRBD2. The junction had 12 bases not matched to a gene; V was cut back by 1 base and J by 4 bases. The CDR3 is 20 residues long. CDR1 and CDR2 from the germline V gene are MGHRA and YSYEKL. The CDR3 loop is CASSQGPRRTSGGATGELFF. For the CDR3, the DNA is TGCGCCAGCAGCCAAGGACCCCGCCGAACTAGCGGGGGGGCCACCGGGGAGCTGTTTTTT.

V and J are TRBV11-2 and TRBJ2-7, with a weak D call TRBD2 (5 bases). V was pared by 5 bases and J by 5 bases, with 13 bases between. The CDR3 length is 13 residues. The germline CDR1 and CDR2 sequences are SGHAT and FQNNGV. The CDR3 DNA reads TGTGCCAGCAGCCCATATGAGGGCCACGAGCAGTACTTC. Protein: CASSPYEGHEQYF.